A single count supports the clone carrying this T cell receptor (beta chain). Germline CDR1 reads SGHDN; CDR2 reads FVKESK. Unmatched junction bases numbered 4, after V lost 5 bases and J lost 4 bases. This CDR3 has 15 amino acids. This specimen belongs to a study of blood T cell repertoires in COVID-19. About the research overall: COVID-19 samples from acute and convalescent phases originated in the United States, Italy and Spain. T cells, B-cell-depleted T cells, or PBMCs provided the cDNA or gDNA that served as material.

In the original processing: Nucleated cell number was recorded as an estimate derived from reference gene primer amplification. Profiling relied on immunoSEQ multiplex PCR, and the TCRdb table lists in-frame clones only, not all of them. The D gene and trimming were derived from the DNA, and the V and J assignments and clone size from that table. Of a few hundred thousand clones listed, 65% to 90% are singletons. The V gene is TRBV14, the J gene TRBJ2-2, with 10 bases fitting TRBD2. Sample: peripheral blood. The receptor's source is a man aged 30-40 years with active or convalescent COVID-19. The CDR3 DNA reads TGTGCCAGCAGCTTCACTAGCGGGGTCACCGGGGAGCTGTTTTTT. Encoded protein: CASSFTSGVTGELFF.